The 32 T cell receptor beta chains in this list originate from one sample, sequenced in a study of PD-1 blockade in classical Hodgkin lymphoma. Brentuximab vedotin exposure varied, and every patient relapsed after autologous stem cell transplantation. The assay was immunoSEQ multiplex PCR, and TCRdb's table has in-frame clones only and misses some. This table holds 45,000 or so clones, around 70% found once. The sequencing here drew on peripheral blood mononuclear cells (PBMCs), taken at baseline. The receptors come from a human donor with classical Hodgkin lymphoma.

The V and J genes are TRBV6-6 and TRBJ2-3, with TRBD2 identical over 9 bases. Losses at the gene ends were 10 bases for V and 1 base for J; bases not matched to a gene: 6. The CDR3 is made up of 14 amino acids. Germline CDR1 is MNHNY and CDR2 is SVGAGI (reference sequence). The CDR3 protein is CATDSGRGTDTQYF. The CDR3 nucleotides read TGTGCCACTGATAGCGGGAGAGGCACAGATACGCAGTATTTT.

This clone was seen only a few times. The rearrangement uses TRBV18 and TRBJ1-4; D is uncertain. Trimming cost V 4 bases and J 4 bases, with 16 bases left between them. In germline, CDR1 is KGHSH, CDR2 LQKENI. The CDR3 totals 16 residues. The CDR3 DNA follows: TGTGCCAGCTCACGAGTTACAAGCACCGATAATGAAAAACTGTTTTTT. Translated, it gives CASSRVTSTDNEKLFF.

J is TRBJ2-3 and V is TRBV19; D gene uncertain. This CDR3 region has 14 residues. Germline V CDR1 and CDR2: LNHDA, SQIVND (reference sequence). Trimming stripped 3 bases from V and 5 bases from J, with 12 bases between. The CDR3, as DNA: TGTGCCAGTAGTATTTTGGGTAATGGAGATACGCAGTATTTT. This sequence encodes CASSILGNGDTQYF.

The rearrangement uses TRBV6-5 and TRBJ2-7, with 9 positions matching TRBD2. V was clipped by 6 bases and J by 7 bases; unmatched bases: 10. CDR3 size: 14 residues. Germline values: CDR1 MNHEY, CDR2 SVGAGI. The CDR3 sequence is CASRELAGVGEQYF. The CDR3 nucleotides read TGTGCCAGCAGGGAGTTAGCGGGAGTAGGTGAGCAGTACTTC.

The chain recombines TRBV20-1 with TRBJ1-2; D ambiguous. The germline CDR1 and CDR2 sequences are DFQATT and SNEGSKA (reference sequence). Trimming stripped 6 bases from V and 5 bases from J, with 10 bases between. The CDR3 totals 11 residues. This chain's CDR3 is CSATNPYGYTF. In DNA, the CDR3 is TGCAGTGCCACGAATCCGTATGGCTACACCTTC.

CDR3 residues: CASSGSLAGPGTDTQYF. Here the CDR3 DNA reads TGTGCCAGCAGTGGCAGTCTAGCGGGCCCAGGCACAGATACGCAGTATTTT. The chain links TRBV6-4 to TRBJ2-3, with 8 bases lining up with TRBD2. This CDR3 is built from 17 residues. The germline V gene has CDR1 MRHNA and CDR2 SNTAGT. Trimming at V came to 4 bases and at J to 1 base, leaving 10 bases not matched to a gene.

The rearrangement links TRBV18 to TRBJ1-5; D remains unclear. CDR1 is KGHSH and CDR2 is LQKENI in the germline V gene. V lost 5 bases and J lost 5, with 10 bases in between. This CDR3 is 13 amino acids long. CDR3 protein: CASSILRDQPQHF. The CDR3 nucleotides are TGTGCCAGCTCAATACTGCGGGATCAGCCCCAGCATTTT.

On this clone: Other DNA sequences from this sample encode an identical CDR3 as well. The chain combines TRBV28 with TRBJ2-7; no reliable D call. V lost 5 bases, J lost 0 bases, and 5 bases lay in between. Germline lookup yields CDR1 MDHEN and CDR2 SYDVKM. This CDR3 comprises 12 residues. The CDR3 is CASSLLSYEQYF. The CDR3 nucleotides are TGTGCCAGCAGTCTACTCTCCTACGAGCAGTACTTC.

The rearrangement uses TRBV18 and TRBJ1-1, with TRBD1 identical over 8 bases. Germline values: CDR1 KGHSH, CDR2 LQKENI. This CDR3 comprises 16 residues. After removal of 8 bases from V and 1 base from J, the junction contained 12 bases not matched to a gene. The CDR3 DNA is TGTGCCAGCACACGGACAGGGCTTGGGGAGAACACTGAAGCTTTCTTT. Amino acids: CASTRTGLGENTEAFF.

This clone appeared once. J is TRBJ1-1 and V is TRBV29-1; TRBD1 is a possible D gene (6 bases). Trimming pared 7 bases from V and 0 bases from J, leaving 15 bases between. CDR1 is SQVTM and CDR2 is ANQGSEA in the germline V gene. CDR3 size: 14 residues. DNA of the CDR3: TGCAGCGGGGGGGCGGGACTGATGAACACTGAAGCTTTCTTT. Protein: CSGGAGLMNTEAFF.

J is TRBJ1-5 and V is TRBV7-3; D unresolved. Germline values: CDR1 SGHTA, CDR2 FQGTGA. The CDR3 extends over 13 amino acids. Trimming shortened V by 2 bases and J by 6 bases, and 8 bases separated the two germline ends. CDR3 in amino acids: CASSLYSGQPQHF. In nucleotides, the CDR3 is TGTGCCAGCAGCTTATATTCAGGTCAGCCCCAGCATTTT.

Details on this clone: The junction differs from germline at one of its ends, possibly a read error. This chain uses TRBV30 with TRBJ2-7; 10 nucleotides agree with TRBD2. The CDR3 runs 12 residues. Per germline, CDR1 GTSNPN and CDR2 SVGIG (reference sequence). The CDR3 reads CAWSLTGTSVDF. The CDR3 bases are TGTGCCTGGAGCCTTACCGGGACTAGCGTCGACTTC.

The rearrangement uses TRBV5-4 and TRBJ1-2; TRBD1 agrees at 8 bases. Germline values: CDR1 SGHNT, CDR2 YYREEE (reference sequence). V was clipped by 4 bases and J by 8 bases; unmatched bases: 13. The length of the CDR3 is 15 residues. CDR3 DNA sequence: TGTGCCAGCAGCGTTCAGGGGGCGGGAGCGCAGGGCTACACCTTC. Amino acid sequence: CASSVQGAGAQGYTF.

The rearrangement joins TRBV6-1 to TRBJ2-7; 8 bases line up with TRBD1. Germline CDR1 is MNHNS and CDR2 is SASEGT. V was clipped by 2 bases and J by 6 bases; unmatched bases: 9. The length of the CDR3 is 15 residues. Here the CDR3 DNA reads TGTGCCAGCAGTGAACAGGGGGCGATTGGAGCCGAGCAGTACTTC. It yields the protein CASSEQGAIGAEQYF.

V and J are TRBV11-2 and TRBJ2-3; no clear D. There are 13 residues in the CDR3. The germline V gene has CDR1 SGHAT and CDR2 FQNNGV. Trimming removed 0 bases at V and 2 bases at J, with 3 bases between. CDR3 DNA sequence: TGTGCCAGCAGCTTAGAGACCACAGATACGCAGTATTTT. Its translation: CASSLETTDTQYF.

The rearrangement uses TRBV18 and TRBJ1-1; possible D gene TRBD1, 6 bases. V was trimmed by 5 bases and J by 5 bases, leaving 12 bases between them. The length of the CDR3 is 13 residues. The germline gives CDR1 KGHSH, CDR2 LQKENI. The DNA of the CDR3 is TGTGCCAGCTCAGCCGCAGGGGAAACTGAAGCTTTCTTT. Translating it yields CASSAAGETEAFF. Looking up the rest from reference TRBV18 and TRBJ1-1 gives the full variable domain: NAGVMQNPRHLVRRRGQEARLRCSPMKGHSHVYWYRQLPEEGLKFMVYLQKENIIDESGMPKERFSAEFPKEGPSILRIQQVVRGDSAAYFCASSAAGETEAFFGQGTRLTVV.

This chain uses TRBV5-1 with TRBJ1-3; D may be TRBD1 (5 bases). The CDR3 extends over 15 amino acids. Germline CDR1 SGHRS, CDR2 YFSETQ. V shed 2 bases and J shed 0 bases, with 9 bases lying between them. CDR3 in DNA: TGCGCCAGCAGCTTACAGGCTGACTCTGGAAACACCATATATTTT. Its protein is CASSLQADSGNTIYF.

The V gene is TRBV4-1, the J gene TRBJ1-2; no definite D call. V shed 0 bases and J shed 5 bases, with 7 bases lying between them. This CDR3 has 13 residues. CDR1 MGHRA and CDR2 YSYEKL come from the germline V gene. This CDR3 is CASSQELGYGYTF. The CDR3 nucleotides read TGCGCCAGCAGCCAAGAACTGGGGTATGGCTACACCTTC.

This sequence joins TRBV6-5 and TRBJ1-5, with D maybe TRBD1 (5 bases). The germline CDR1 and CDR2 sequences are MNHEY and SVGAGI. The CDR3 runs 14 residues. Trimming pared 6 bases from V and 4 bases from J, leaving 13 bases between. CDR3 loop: CASRPGTANQPQHF. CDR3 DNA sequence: TGTGCCAGCAGACCTGGGACGGCTAATCAGCCCCAGCATTTT.

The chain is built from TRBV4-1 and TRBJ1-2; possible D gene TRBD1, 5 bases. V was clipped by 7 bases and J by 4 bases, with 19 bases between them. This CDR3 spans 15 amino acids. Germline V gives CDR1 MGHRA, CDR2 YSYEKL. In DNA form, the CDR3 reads TGCGCCAGCAACATCGAAACCGGGACCCCCTATGGCTACACCTTC. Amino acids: CASNIETGTPYGYTF.

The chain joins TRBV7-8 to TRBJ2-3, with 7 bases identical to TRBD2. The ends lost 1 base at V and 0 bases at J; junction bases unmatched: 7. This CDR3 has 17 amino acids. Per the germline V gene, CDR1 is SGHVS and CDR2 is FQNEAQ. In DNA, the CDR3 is TGTGCCAGCAGCTTAGAAATCGGGGGGTCTAGCACAGATACGCAGTATTTT. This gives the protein CASSLEIGGSSTDTQYF.

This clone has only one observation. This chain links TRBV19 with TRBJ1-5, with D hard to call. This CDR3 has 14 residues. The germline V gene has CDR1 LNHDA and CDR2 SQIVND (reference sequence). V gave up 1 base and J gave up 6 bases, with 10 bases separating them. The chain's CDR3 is CASSIGPEVQPQHF. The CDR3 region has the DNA TGTGCCAGTAGTATAGGCCCGGAGGTTCAGCCCCAGCATTTT.

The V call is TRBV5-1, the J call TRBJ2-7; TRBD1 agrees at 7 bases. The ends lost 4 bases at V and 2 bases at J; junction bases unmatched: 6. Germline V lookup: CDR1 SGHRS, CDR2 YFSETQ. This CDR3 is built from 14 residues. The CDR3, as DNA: TGCGCCAGCAGCCGAATGACAGGGACCTACGAGCAGTACTTC. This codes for CASSRMTGTYEQYF.

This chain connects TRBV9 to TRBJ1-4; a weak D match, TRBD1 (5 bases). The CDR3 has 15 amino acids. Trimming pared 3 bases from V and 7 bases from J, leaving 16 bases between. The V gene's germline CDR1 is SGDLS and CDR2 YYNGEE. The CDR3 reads CASSGGQSVGEKLFF. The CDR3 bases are TGTGCCAGCAGCGGAGGACAATCGGTCGGTGAAAAACTGTTTTTT.

Here the CDR3 reads CASRGWGGATYEQYF. The CDR3 nucleotides read TGCGCCAGCAGGGGGTGGGGGGGAGCAACCTACGAGCAGTACTTC. The chain has TRBV10-2 and TRBJ2-7; 7 bases are shared with TRBD2. Germline values: CDR1 WSHSY, CDR2 SAAADI. V dropped 6 bases and J dropped 2; count of bases not matched to a gene: 10. The CDR3 sequence is 15 residues long.

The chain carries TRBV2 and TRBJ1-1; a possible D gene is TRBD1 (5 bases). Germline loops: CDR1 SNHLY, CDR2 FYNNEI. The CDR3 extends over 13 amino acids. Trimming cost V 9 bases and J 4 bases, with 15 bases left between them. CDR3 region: CARTRTGFTEAFF. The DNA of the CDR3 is TGTGCCAGGACGAGAACAGGTTTCACTGAAGCTTTCTTT.

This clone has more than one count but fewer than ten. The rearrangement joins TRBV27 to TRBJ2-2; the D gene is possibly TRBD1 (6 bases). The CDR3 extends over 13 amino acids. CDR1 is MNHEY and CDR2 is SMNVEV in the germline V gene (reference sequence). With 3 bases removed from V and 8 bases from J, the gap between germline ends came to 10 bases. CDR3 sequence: CASSFLGAGELFF. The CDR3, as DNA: TGTGCCAGCAGTTTCCTGGGGGCGGGGGAGCTGTTTTTT.

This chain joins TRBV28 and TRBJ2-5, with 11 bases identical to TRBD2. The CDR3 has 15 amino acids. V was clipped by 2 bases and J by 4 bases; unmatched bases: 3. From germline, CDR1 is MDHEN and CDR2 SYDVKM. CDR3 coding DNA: TGTGCCAGCAGTTTAACTAGCGGGGGTTTAGAGACCCAGTACTTC. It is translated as CASSLTSGGLETQYF.

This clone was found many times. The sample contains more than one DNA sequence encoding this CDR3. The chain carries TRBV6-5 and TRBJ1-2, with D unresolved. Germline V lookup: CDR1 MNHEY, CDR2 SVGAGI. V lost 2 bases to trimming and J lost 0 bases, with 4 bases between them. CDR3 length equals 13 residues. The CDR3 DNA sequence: TGTGCCAGCAGTTACCGGACTAACTATGGCTACACCTTC. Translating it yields CASSYRTNYGYTF.

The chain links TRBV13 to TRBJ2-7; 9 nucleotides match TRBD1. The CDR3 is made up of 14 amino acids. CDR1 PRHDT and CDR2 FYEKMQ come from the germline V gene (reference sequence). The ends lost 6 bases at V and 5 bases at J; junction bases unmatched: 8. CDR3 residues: CASREGQGENEQYF. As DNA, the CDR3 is TGTGCCAGCAGGGAGGGACAGGGAGAAAACGAGCAGTACTTC.

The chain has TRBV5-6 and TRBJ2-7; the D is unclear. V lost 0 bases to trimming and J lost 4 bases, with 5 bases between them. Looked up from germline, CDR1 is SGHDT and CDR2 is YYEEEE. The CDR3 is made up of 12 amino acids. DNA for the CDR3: TGTGCCAGCAGCTTGGTAGGGTACGAGCAGTACTTC. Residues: CASSLVGYEQYF.

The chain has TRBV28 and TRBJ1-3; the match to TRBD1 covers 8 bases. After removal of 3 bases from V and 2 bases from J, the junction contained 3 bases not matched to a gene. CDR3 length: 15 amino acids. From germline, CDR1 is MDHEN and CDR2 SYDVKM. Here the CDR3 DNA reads TGTGCCAGCAGTTTGATGACAGGGGCTGGAAACACCATATATTTT. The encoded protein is CASSLMTGAGNTIYF. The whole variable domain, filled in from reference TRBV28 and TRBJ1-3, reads DVKVTQSSRYLVKRTGEKVFLECVQDMDHENMFWYRQDPGLGLRLIYFSYDVKMKEKGDIPEGYSVSREKKERFSLILESASTNQTSMYLCASSLMTGAGNTIYFGEGSWLTVV.